Included here is one T cell receptor (beta chain) sequence, with context. V was clipped by 4 bases and J by 7 bases; unmatched bases: 9. Germline V lookup: CDR1 SNHLY, CDR2 FYNNEI. CDR3 length equals 14 residues. Source study methods: For nucleated cells, counts were estimated from reference gene primer amplification. Sequenced by immunoSEQ multiplex PCR; TCRdb stores in-frame clones only, minus some. The V and J calls and clone size are taken from that table; D and trimming were inferred from the DNA. The sample includes around 190,000 clones, 85% seen only once; the top ten take 7.5% to 9.5%. These data originate in a study of blood T cell repertoires in COVID-19. Study-level information: Samples representing acute and convalescent COVID-19 were sourced from the United States, Italy and Spain. Sample material is recorded as cDNA or gDNA derived from T cells, B-cell-depleted T cells, or PBMCs.

The chain recombines TRBV2 with TRBJ1-1; 7 bases are a match to TRBD1. The sample consisted of peripheral blood. This clonotype originated in a woman aged 55 to 70 with acute or convalescent COVID-19. CDR3 sequence reads: CASSVTRDRSEAFF. DNA for the CDR3: TGTGCCAGCAGTGTGACCCGGGACAGAAGTGAAGCTTTCTTT.